This T cell receptor (beta chain) was documented in a study of regulatory T cells in long-lasting Graves disease. Study-level points and caveats: Segments TRBV28, TRBJ1-2 and TRBJ2-5 showed preferential usage in persistent disease. Graves' patients with persistent disease showed TCR diversity lower than patients newly diagnosed.

Time point specified: newly diagnosed GD, antithyroid drugs for less than 3 months. Making the TCR library involved RNA that had been extracted from PBMCs. This clonotype was counted at least ten times. The antigen remains unidentified. The trim removed 0 bases at V and 4 bases at J, leaving 9 bases unmatched. CDR1 is SGHAT and CDR2 is FQNNGV in the germline V gene. The CDR3 is 17 residues long. Library construction for TCR beta used iRepertoire HTBI primers and Arm-PCR of CDR3 regions. TCRdb ran MiXCR on the multiplex PCR reads and lists one entry per CDR3 protein. Among 450,000 to 500,000 distinct CDR3 sequences listed, 16% were seen once. These sequences were also reported in another study, on T cells in Graves' hyperthyroidism and ophthalmopathy. From that study: The definition of stable Graves' hyperthyroidism was no ophthalmopathy progression within 18 months. Diagnosing involved the use of clinical symptoms, serum thyroxine and TRAb, thyroid ultrasound and orbital computed tomography.

The chain uses TRBV11-2 and TRBJ2-1; 7 bases fit TRBD2. The origin of this receptor is a middle-aged man with Graves disease. Sequenced material: peripheral blood mononuclear cells (PBMCs), taken at new diagnosis, from a patient treated with antithyroid drugs. The CDR3 region has the DNA TGTGCCAGCAGCTTAGATCTCGTGGCTAGCGGATACAATGAGCAGTTCTTC. Translation: CASSLDLVASGYNEQFF.